Presented here are 32 T cell receptor beta chains from one specimen sequenced in a study of blood T cell repertoires in COVID-19. Using immunoSEQ multiplex PCR, the repertoire was profiled, and TCRdb retains in-frame clones only, with some absent. The profile shows about 89,000 clones, 81% of them singletons. The sample was peripheral blood. The receptors stem from a woman of 80 years or more with acute or convalescent COVID-19.

Remarks on this clone: Other nucleotide sequences from this sample produce the same CDR3. This sequence joins TRBV2 and TRBJ1-1, with TRBD1 identical over 11 bases. Germline lookup yields CDR1 SNHLY and CDR2 FYNNEI. This CDR3 contains 13 residues. Trimming at V came to 6 bases and at J to 6 bases, leaving 3 bases not matched to a gene. The CDR3 DNA reads TGTGCCAGCAGGAGGGACAGGGGGGCTGAAGCTTTCTTT. Translation gives CASRRDRGAEAFF. The complete variable domain, with remaining parts taken from reference TRBV2 and TRBJ1-1, reads EPEVTQTPSHQVTQMGQEVILRCVPISNHLYFYWYRQILGQKVEFLVSFYNNEISEKSEIFDDQFSVERPDGSNFTLKIRSTKLEDSAMYFCASRRDRGAEAFFGQGTRLTVV.

J is TRBJ1-5 and V is TRBV27, with 7 bases identical to TRBD1. Germline V gene lookup returns CDR1 MNHEY and CDR2 SMNVEV (reference sequence). This CDR3 has 16 amino acids. V shed 6 bases and J 2 bases; nucleotides not matched to a gene: 10. This CDR3 reads CASSSLNRGRNQPQHF. DNA for the CDR3: TGTGCCAGCAGCTCATTGAACAGGGGCCGCAATCAGCCCCAGCATTTT.

This chain joins TRBV5-4 and TRBJ1-6; D is unresolved. The CDR3 contains 12 residues. The germline V and J ends were trimmed by 3 bases and 6 bases, with 4 bases remaining between them. Germline V gives CDR1 SGHNT, CDR2 YYREEE (reference sequence). The CDR3 nucleotides are TGTGCCAGCAGCTCCCTTAATTCACCCCTCCACTTT. It translates to CASSSLNSPLHF.

This clone has more than one count but fewer than ten. The chain has TRBV7-3 and TRBJ2-1; D may be TRBD1 (6 bases). CDR1 SGHTA and CDR2 FQGTGA come from the germline V gene. Trimming removed 5 bases from V and 6 bases from J, with 11 bases in between. This CDR3 spans 13 amino acids. The CDR3: CASSQDRFNEQFF. For the CDR3, the DNA is TGTGCCAGCAGCCAGGACAGATTCAATGAGCAGTTCTTC.

V is TRBV12-3 or TRBV12-4 and J is TRBJ2-7, with unresolved D. V shed 4 bases and J shed 0 bases, with 4 bases lying between them. The CDR3 runs 12 residues. The CDR3 nucleotides read TGTGCCAGCAGTTCACACTCCTACGAGCAGTACTTC. Amino acid sequence: CASSSHSYEQYF.

The chain joins TRBV7-7 to TRBJ2-5, with D possibly TRBD2 on 5 matching bases. The V end lost 3 bases, the J end lost 2 bases, and 13 bases lay between the germline ends. This CDR3 is built from 15 residues. Germline V gene sequence: CDR1 SSHAT, CDR2 FNYEAQ (reference sequence). The CDR3 region is CASSLLGRNQETQYF. As DNA, the CDR3 is TGTGCCAGCAGCTTGCTGGGGAGAAATCAAGAGACCCAGTACTTC.

V gene TRBV12-3 or TRBV12-4 combines with J gene TRBJ2-3; perhaps TRBD1 as D (6 bases). This CDR3 comprises 12 residues. The V and J ends lost 7 bases and 7 bases respectively, with 12 bases between them. The CDR3, as DNA: TGTGCCAGCAATACAGGGCGAAATACGCAGTATTTT. As protein: CASNTGRNTQYF.

V gene TRBV4-1 combines with J gene TRBJ2-3; a weak D match, TRBD2 (6 bases). From germline, CDR1 is MGHRA and CDR2 YSYEKL. Trimming took off 5 bases at V and 3 bases at J, with 12 bases between the two ends. The CDR3 totals 14 residues. Here the CDR3 reads CASSSSVSTDTQYF. DNA for the CDR3: TGCGCCAGCAGCTCTAGCGTTTCGACAGATACGCAGTATTTT.

V gene TRBV5-6 combines with J gene TRBJ1-4, with 12 bases matching TRBD1. J lost 3 bases, V lost 4 bases, and 4 bases had no gene match. Germline V gene sequence: CDR1 SGHDT, CDR2 YYEEEE. The CDR3 has 16 amino acids. CDR3 region: CASSRGQGASNEKLFF. In nucleotides, the CDR3 is TGTGCCAGCAGCCGGGGACAGGGGGCGTCTAATGAAAAACTGTTTTTT.

The CDR3 spells CASSFKGGVIYEQYV. CDR3 bases: TGTGCCAGCAGCTTTAAAGGAGGGGTAATATACGAGCAGTACGTC. V gene TRBV11-2 combines with J gene TRBJ2-7; possibly TRBD2 for D (6 bases). The CDR3 sequence is 15 residues long. The germline V gene encodes CDR1 SGHAT and CDR2 FQNNGV. V was cut by 3 bases and J by 4 bases, with 16 bases left in between.

V usage is TRBV11-2 and J usage is TRBJ2-2; the match to TRBD2 covers 9 bases. With 1 base clipped from V and 3 bases from J, the junction kept 3 bases outside the gene matches. CDR3 length equals 16 residues. Looked up from germline, CDR1 is SGHAT and CDR2 is FQNNGV. CDR3 nucleotide sequence: TGTGCCAGCAGCTTAGGGCTAGCGGGACACACCGGGGAGCTGTTTTTT. This sequence encodes CASSLGLAGHTGELFF. Full variable domain (rest looked up from reference TRBV11-2 and TRBJ2-2): EAGVAQSPRYKIIEKRQSVAFWCNPISGHATLYWYQQILGQGPKLLIQFQNNGVVDDSQLPKDRFSAERLKGVDSTLKIQPAKLEDSAVYLCASSLGLAGHTGELFFGEGSRLTVL.

This clone was recorded only once. This chain uses TRBV6-2 or TRBV6-3 with TRBJ2-1; 12 bases fit TRBD2. The length of the CDR3 is 20 residues. With 0 bases clipped from V and 3 bases from J, the junction kept 12 bases outside the gene matches. The V gene's germline CDR1 is MNHEY and CDR2 SVGEGT. The DNA of the CDR3 is TGTGCCAGCAGTTACTCGATCCTTACGCCGGGACTAGCGGGCTACAATGAGCAGTTCTTC. Translating it yields CASSYSILTPGLAGYNEQFF.

V usage is TRBV2 and J usage is TRBJ1-4; 8 nucleotides align to TRBD1. The CDR3 is made up of 13 amino acids. V shed 6 bases, J shed 7 bases, and the junction held 4 bases outside the gene matches. Germline CDR1 and CDR2: SNHLY and FYNNEI. CDR3: CASRQGAVEKLFF. In DNA form, the CDR3 reads TGTGCCAGCAGGCAGGGGGCTGTTGAAAAACTGTTTTTT.

This rearrangement joins TRBV3-1 (or the pseudogene TRBV3-2) to TRBJ1-5, with D possibly matching TRBD1 (5 bases). The length of the CDR3 is 12 residues. With 1 base removed from V and 7 bases from J, the gap between germline ends came to 5 bases. CDR1 and CDR2 from the germline V gene are LGHDT and YNNKEL (reference sequence). DNA for the CDR3: TGTGCCAGCAGCCAAGCAGGGCAGCCCCAGCATTTT. Its translation is CASSQAGQPQHF.

The chain carries TRBV6-5 and TRBJ2-1; weak D call: TRBD1 (5 bases). CDR1 is MNHEY, CDR2 SVGAGI, per germline. V was shortened by 6 bases and J by 1 base, with 13 bases between the two germline ends. The CDR3 extends over 15 amino acids. CDR3: CASRPDSASYNEQFF. In DNA, the CDR3 is TGTGCCAGCAGGCCCGACAGTGCTTCCTACAATGAGCAGTTCTTC.

The chain uses TRBV7-6 and TRBJ2-2; 7 bases match TRBD1. V gave up 4 bases and J gave up 6 bases; unmatched junction bases: 8. Germline CDR1 SGHVS, CDR2 FNYEAQ. The CDR3 sequence is 15 residues long. The CDR3: CASSSLTGKAGELFF. DNA for the CDR3: TGTGCCAGCAGCTCCCTGACAGGGAAGGCCGGGGAGCTGTTTTTT.

The chain recombines TRBV28 with TRBJ2-7; possibly TRBD2 for D (6 bases). The CDR3 loop spans 15 amino acids. CDR1 and CDR2 from the germline V gene are MDHEN and SYDVKM. V lost 6 bases, J lost 3 bases, and 18 bases lay in between. As DNA, the CDR3 is TGTGCCAGCAGCCCCGGGACTTCGAGGATCTACGAGCAGTACTTC. The encoded protein is CASSPGTSRIYEQYF.

The J gene is TRBJ1-3, the V gene TRBV19; 8 nucleotides match TRBD1. V lost 6 bases and J lost 2; bases outside the gene matches: 3. The CDR3 is 14 residues long. Germline assignment: CDR1 LNHDA and CDR2 SQIVND (reference sequence). The CDR3 DNA reads TGTGCCAGTAGAATGGGACAGGCTGGAAACACCATATATTTT. This encodes CASRMGQAGNTIYF.

V and J are TRBV19 and TRBJ1-5; TRBD1 agrees at 7 bases. The CDR3 is 15 amino acids. Per the germline V gene, CDR1 is LNHDA and CDR2 is SQIVND (reference sequence). The V gene end was trimmed by 3 bases and the J gene end by 2 bases; junction bases not matched to a gene: 4. The CDR3 spells CASSIEGAGNQPQHF. CDR3 nucleotides: TGTGCCAGTAGTATTGAGGGGGCGGGCAATCAGCCCCAGCATTTT.

The rearrangement links TRBV2 to TRBJ1-2; D is unclear. The V gene lost 3 bases and the J gene lost 8 bases, with 16 bases spanning the gap. Germline V lookup: CDR1 SNHLY, CDR2 FYNNEI. The CDR3 sequence is 14 residues long. CDR3 residues: CASSEEVGTRGYTF. The CDR3 region has the DNA TGTGCCAGCAGTGAGGAAGTGGGTACGCGGGGCTACACCTTC.

V gene TRBV6-5 combines with J gene TRBJ2-1, with TRBD1 matching 8 bases. CDR3 length equals 14 residues. Trimming took 6 bases from V and 6 from J; bases not matched to a gene: 7. Germline V gene lookup returns CDR1 MNHEY and CDR2 SVGAGI. CDR3: CASSPQGAGNEQFF. DNA of the CDR3: TGTGCCAGCAGCCCCCAGGGGGCAGGCAATGAGCAGTTCTTC.

The gene calls are TRBV7-9 and TRBJ1-6; TRBD1 agrees at 9 bases. CDR1 SEHNR and CDR2 FQNEAQ come from the germline V gene (reference sequence). V was clipped by 1 base and J by 0 bases; unmatched bases: 4. The CDR3 totals 18 residues. CDR3 loop: CASSLGQGGPSYNSPLHF. As DNA, the CDR3 is TGTGCCAGCAGCTTAGGACAGGGGGGACCCTCCTATAATTCACCCCTCCACTTT.

The CDR3 protein is CASSSDRESEKLFF. The CDR3 nucleotides are TGCGCCAGCAGCTCCGACAGGGAGAGTGAAAAACTGTTTTTT. This chain joins TRBV5-1 and TRBJ1-4; 7 nucleotides align to TRBD1. The ends lost 3 bases at V and 7 bases at J; junction bases unmatched: 6. The CDR3 consists of 14 residues. Germline CDR1 is SGHRS and CDR2 is YFSETQ.

The rearrangement joins TRBV2 to TRBJ1-2; possibly TRBD1 for D (5 bases). The CDR3 covers 14 residues. The V end was cut by 0 bases, the J end by 1 base, with 6 bases between. Germline lookup yields CDR1 SNHLY and CDR2 FYNNEI. The CDR3 spells CASSEARGNYGYTF. The DNA for the CDR3 is TGTGCCAGCAGTGAAGCTAGGGGTAACTATGGCTACACCTTC.

The chain employs TRBV11-2 and TRBJ2-5; 7 nucleotides match TRBD2. The length of the CDR3 is 16 residues. Germline V gene lookup returns CDR1 SGHAT and CDR2 FQNNGV. Unmatched junction bases numbered 6, after V lost 1 base and J lost 1 base. The CDR3, as DNA: TGTGCCAGCAGCTTAGTTGGCGGGGGTCGCCAAGAGACCCAGTACTTC. Translated: CASSLVGGGRQETQYF.

The chain is built from TRBV5-4 and TRBJ1-5, with D possibly being TRBD1 (6 bases). There are 15 residues in the CDR3. V was clipped by 0 bases and J by 3 bases, with 10 bases between them. Germline V gene sequence: CDR1 SGHNT, CDR2 YYREEE (reference sequence). The CDR3 sequence is CASSLAGAANQPQHF. The CDR3 region has the DNA TGTGCCAGCAGCTTGGCAGGGGCGGCCAATCAGCCCCAGCATTTT.

This clone came up a few times. V and J are TRBV4-3 and TRBJ1-1; D is unresolved. The CDR3 has 17 residues. The V gene's germline CDR1 is LGHNA and CDR2 YSLEER. Deletions cut 0 bases from V and 1 base from J, with 15 bases between. The DNA of the CDR3 is TGCGCCAGCAGCCAAGAGTACCAGAGGCTGGGGAACACTGAAGCTTTCTTT. This sequence encodes CASSQEYQRLGNTEAFF.

The chain has TRBV7-9 and TRBJ1-2; 7 positions agree with TRBD1. The germline V gene has CDR1 SEHNR and CDR2 FQNEAQ (reference sequence). The V and J ends lost 3 bases and 3 bases, in that order; junction bases with no gene match: 7. There are 15 residues in the CDR3. The CDR3 DNA sequence: TGTGCCAGCAGCTTTGAACAGGGGAAGGACTATGGCTACACCTTC. It encodes CASSFEQGKDYGYTF.

The V call is TRBV3-1 (or the pseudogene TRBV3-2), the J call TRBJ2-7; D might be TRBD2 (7 bases). From germline, CDR1 is LGHDT and CDR2 YNNKEL (reference sequence). Trimming shortened V by 3 bases and J by 3 bases, and 15 bases separated the two germline ends. The CDR3 is 15 residues long. CDR3: CASSQGRGGHYEQYV. CDR3 coding DNA: TGTGCCAGCAGCCAGGGCAGGGGAGGGCACTACGAGCAGTACGTC.

The V call is TRBV19, the J call TRBJ1-2, with D hard to call. The CDR3 covers 14 residues. V gave up 5 bases and J gave up 1 base, with 11 bases separating them. The germline V gene encodes CDR1 LNHDA and CDR2 SQIVND (reference sequence). This chain's CDR3 is CASSPQAVNYGYTF. CDR3 nucleotides: TGTGCCAGTAGTCCGCAGGCCGTTAACTATGGCTACACCTTC.

The chain has TRBV6-5 and TRBJ1-5; no clear D gene. Trimming shortened V by 3 bases and J by 7 bases, and 10 bases separated the two germline ends. Germline CDR1 reads MNHEY; CDR2 reads SVGAGI. The CDR3 runs 13 residues. In nucleotides, the CDR3 is TGTGCCAGCAGTTATGCTGCGGAGCAGCCCCAGCATTTT. Translating it yields CASSYAAEQPQHF.

This clone was seen only a few times. The chain uses TRBV6-5 and TRBJ1-2; 7 nucleotides align to TRBD1. The CDR3 has 13 amino acids. Germline CDR1 reads MNHEY; CDR2 reads SVGAGI. Trimming removed 6 bases from V and 4 bases from J; junction bases left unmatched: 5. Here the CDR3 reads CASRETGTYGYTF. CDR3 coding DNA: TGTGCCAGCAGAGAGACAGGGACCTATGGCTACACCTTC.